The T cell receptor beta chain described here comes from a study of blood T cell repertoires in COVID-19. Background on the study: Sites across the United States, Italy and Spain contributed samples from acute and convalescent COVID-19. PBMCs, B-cell-depleted T cells, or T cells provided the cDNA or gDNA that made up the material.

This CDR3 has 14 residues. Germline CDR1 is LGHDT and CDR2 is YNNKEL (reference sequence). V lost 1 base and J 5 bases, leaving 11 bases between the germline ends. Original methodology: For nucleated cells, counts were estimated from reference gene primer amplification. The protocol was immunoSEQ multiplex PCR, while the TCRdb copy is restricted to in-frame clones and leaves out a portion. V and J calls and clone size are copied from that table; D and trimming were computed from the DNA. The table shows 150,000 to 200,000 clones, with 75% to 95% occurring only once. The rearrangement links TRBV3-1 (or the pseudogene TRBV3-2) to TRBJ2-5; the D is unclear. The source material was peripheral blood. The sequence derives from a man in his fifties with acute or convalescent COVID-19. CDR3 sequence reads: CASSQGEHLETQYF. For the CDR3, the DNA is TGTGCCAGCAGCCAAGGTGAGCACCTCGAGACCCAGTACTTC.